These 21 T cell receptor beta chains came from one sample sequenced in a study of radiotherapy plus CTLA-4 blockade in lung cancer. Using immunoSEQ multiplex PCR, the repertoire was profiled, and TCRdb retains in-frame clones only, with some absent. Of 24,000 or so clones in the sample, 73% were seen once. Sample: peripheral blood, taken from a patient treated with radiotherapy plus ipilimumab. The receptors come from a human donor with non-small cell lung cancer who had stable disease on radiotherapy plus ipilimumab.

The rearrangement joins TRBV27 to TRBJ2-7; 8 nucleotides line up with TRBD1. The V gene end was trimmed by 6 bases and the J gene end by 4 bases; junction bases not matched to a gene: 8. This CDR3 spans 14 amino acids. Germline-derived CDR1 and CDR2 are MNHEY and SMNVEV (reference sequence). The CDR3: CASSLGTGKYEQYF. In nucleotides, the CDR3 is TGTGCCAGCAGCCTCGGGACAGGAAAATACGAGCAGTACTTC.

CDR3 in DNA: TGTGCCAGCAAGGGACTAGCGGGAGGCAGGGGGAACATTCAGTACTTC. Protein sequence: CASKGLAGGRGNIQYF. The chain carries TRBV2 and TRBJ2-4; TRBD2 matches at 15 bases. The CDR3 consists of 16 residues. Germline values: CDR1 SNHLY, CDR2 FYNNEI. V gave up 7 bases and J gave up 7 bases; unmatched junction bases: 8.

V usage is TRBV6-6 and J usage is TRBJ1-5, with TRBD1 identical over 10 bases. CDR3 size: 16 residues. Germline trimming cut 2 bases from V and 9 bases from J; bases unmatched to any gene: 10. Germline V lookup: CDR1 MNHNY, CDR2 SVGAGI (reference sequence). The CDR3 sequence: CASSYPGQGGGGPQHF. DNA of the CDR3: TGTGCCAGCAGTTACCCAGGACAGGGGGGTGGTGGGCCCCAGCATTTT.

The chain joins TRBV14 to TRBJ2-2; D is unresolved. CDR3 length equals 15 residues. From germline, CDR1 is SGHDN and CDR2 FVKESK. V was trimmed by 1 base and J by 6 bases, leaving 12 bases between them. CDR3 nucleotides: TGTGCCAGCAGCCAAGGAATCGAGGAGTCCGGGGAGCTGTTTTTT. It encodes CASSQGIEESGELFF.

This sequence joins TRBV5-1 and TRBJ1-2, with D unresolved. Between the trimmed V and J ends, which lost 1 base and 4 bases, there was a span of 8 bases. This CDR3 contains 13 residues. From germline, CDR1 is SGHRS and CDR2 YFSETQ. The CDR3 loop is CASSLNGGYGYTF. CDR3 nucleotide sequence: TGCGCCAGCAGCTTGAACGGCGGCTATGGCTACACCTTC. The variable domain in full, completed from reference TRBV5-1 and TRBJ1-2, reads KAGVTQTPRYLIKTRGQQVTLSCSPISGHRSVSWYQQTPGQGLQFLFEYFSETQRNKGNFPGRFSGRQFSNSRSEMNVSTLELGDSALYLCASSLNGGYGYTFGSGTRLTVV.

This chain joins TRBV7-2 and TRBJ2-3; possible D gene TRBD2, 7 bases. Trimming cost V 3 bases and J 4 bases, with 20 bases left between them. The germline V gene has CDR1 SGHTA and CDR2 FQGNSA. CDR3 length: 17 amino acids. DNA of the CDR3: TGTGCCAGCAGCTTTACTGAGGGAGGGGGGTGGTCAGATACGCAGTATTTT. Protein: CASSFTEGGGWSDTQYF.

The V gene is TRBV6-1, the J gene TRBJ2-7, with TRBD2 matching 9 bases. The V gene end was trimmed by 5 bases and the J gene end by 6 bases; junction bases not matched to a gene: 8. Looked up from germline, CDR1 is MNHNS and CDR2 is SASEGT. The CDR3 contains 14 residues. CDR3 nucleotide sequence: TGTGCCAGCAGTCTGCAGCGGGAGGCCTTCGAGCAGTACTTC. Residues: CASSLQREAFEQYF.

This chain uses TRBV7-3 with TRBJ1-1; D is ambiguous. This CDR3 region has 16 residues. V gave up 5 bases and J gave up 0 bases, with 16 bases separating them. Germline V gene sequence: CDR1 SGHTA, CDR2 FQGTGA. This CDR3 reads CASSPTESRLNTEAFF. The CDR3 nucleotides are TGTGCCAGCAGCCCTACTGAGTCCAGGTTGAACACTGAAGCTTTCTTT.

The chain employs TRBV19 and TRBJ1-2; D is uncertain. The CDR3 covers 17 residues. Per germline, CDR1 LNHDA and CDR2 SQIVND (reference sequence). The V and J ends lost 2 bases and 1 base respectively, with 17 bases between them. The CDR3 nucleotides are TGTGCCAGTAGTATAAAGAGGGAATCCTCGGGTAACTATGGCTACACCTTC. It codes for CASSIKRESSGNYGYTF.

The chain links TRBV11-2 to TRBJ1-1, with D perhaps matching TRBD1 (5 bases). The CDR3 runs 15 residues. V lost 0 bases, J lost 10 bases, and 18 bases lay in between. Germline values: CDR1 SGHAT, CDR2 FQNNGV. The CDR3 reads CASSLDTVGTGGAFF. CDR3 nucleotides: TGTGCCAGCAGCTTAGATACGGTCGGGACGGGGGGAGCTTTCTTT. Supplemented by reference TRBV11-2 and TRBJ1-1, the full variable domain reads EAGVAQSPRYKIIEKRQSVAFWCNPISGHATLYWYQQILGQGPKLLIQFQNNGVVDDSQLPKDRFSAERLKGVDSTLKIQPAKLEDSAVYLCASSLDTVGTGGAFFGQGTRLTVV.

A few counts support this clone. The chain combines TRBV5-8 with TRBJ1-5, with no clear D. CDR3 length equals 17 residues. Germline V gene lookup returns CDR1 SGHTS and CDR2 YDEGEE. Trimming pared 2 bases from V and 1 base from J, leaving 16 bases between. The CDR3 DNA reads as TGTGCCAGCAGCTTTTCATCTGTCTTTTTGAGCAATCAGCCCCAGCATTTT. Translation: CASSFSSVFLSNQPQHF. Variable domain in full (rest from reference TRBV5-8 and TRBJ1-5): EAGVTQSPTHLIKTRGQQATLRCSPISGHTSVYWYQQALGLGLQFLLWYDEGEERNRGNFPPRFSGRQFPNYSSELNVNALELEDSALYLCASSFSSVFLSNQPQHFGDGTRLSIL.

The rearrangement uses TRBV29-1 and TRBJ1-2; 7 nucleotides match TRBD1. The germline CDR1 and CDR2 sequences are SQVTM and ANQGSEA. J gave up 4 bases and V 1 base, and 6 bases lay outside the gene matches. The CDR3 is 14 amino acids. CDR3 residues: CSVEVSRTGYGYTF. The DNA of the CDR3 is TGCAGCGTTGAAGTCAGTAGGACAGGCTATGGCTACACCTTC.

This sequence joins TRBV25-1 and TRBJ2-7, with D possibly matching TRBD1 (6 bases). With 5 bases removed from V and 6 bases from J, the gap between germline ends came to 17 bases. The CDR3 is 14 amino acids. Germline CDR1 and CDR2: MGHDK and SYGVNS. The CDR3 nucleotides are TGTGCCAGCAGTCCCCAGGGCAAAGGGGGCGAGCAGTACTTC. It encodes CASSPQGKGGEQYF.

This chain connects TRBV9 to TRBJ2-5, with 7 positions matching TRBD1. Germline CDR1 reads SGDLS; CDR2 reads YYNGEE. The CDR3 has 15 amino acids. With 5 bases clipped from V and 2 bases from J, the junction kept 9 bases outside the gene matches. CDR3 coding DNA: TGTGCCAGCAGTCGCTGGGGGACAGATCAAGAGACCCAGTACTTC. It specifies CASSRWGTDQETQYF.

CDR3 protein: CASRGEGGEQFF. The CDR3 bases are TGTGCCAGCAGGGGAGAGGGAGGGGAGCAGTTCTTC. J is TRBJ2-1 and V is TRBV11-3; 7 positions agree with TRBD2. CDR3 size: 12 residues. With 6 bases clipped from V and 10 bases from J, the junction kept 6 bases outside the gene matches. CDR1 and CDR2 from the germline V gene are SGHNT and YENEEA.

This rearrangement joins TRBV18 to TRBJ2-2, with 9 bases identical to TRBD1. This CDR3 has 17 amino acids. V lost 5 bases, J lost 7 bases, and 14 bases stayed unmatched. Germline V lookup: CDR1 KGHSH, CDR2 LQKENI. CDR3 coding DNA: TGTGCCAGCTCAAACACAGGGGGCCTCAGTGTCTTCGGGGAGCTGTTTTTT. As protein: CASSNTGGLSVFGELFF.

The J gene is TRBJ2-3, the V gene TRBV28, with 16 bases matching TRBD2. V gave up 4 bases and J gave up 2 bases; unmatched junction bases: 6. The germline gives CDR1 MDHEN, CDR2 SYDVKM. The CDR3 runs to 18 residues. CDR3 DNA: TGTGCCAGCAGTTCGGGACTAGCGGGAGGGTCGGACACAGATACGCAGTATTTT. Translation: CASSSGLAGGSDTDTQYF.

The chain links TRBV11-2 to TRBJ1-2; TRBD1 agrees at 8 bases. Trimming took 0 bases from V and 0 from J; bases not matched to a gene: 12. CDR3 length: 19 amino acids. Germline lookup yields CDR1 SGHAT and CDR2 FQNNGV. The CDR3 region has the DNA TGTGCCAGCAGCTTAGATCCTTCCCAGGGGGCGAGGACTAACTATGGCTACACCTTC. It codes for CASSLDPSQGARTNYGYTF.

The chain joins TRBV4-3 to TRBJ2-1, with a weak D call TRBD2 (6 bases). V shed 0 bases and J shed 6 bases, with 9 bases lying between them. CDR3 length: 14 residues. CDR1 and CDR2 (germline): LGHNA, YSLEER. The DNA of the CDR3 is TGCGCCAGCAGCCAAGATCTTAGCGGCAATGAGCAGTTCTTC. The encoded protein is CASSQDLSGNEQFF.

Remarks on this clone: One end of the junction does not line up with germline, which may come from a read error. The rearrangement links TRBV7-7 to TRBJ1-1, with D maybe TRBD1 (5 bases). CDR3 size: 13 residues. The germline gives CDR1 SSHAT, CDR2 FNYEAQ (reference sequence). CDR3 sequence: CASSPSIQGEAFF. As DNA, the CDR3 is TGTGCTAGCAGCCCTAGCATCCAGGGTGAAGCTTTCTTT. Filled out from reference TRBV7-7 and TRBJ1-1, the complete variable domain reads GAGVSQSPRYKVTKRGQDVTLRCDPISSHATLYWYQQALGQGPEFLTYFNYEAQPDKSGLPSDRFSAERPEGSISTLTIQRTEQRDSAMYRCASSPSIQGEAFFGQGTRLTVV.

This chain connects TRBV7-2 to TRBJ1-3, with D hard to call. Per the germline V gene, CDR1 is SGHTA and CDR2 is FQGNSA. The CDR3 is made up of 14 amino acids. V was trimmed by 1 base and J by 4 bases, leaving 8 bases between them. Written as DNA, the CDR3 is TGTGCCAGCAGCTTAGATAGATTCGGAAACACCATATATTTT. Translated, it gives CASSLDRFGNTIYF.